The present T cell receptor (beta chain) was sequenced within a study of OX40 agonist ivuxolimab in advanced cancers. Across the whole study: Dose-escalation patients' cancers were hepatocellular carcinoma, melanoma, renal cell or head and neck cancer.

Clones were sequenced by immunoSEQ multiplex PCR, and TCRdb holds only the in-frame ones, with some missing. Among 100,000 to 150,000 clones listed, roughly 90% were seen once. Germline values: CDR1 KGHSH, CDR2 LQKENI. V lost 2 bases to trimming and J lost 1 base, with 7 bases between them. The CDR3 has 14 amino acids. This material consisted of CD4+ or CD8+ T cells sorted from blood, taken in a trial of the OX40 agonist ivuxolimab. The TCR originated in an adult with an advanced solid tumor such as melanoma, head and neck, liver or kidney cancer. The chain carries TRBV18 and TRBJ2-3; D is possibly TRBD2 (5 bases). CDR3 residues: CASSPTRGTDTQYF. Here the CDR3 DNA reads TGTGCCAGCTCACCAACGCGGGGCACAGATACGCAGTATTTT. The full variable domain, its missing parts supplied by reference TRBV18 and TRBJ2-3, is NAGVMQNPRHLVRRRGQEARLRCSPMKGHSHVYWYRQLPEEGLKFMVYLQKENIIDESGMPKERFSAEFPKEGPSILRIQQVVRGDSAAYFCASSPTRGTDTQYFGPGTRLTVL.